This TCR beta chain emerged from a study of shared clonotypes between healthy human individuals. A word on this clone: Antigen: not known.

Regarding the study as a whole: Compared with clonotypes that all four donors shared, non-shared clonotypes had lower generation probabilities. Naive subsets generally had larger estimated richness than memory subsets.

The naive CD8 population came from CD45RO-negative cells selected for CCR7, without terminally differentiated effector memory CD45RA+ cells. Germline loops: CDR1 MGHRA, CDR2 YSYEKL. The length of the CDR3 is 14 residues. The germline V and J ends were trimmed by 4 bases and 2 bases, with 12 bases remaining between them. Assay execution took place at the deep level. As handled by the study authors: ImmunoSEQ yielded junction-only sequences lacking quality scores, so filtering differed. Using immunoSEQ multiplex PCR, the repertoire was profiled, and TCRdb retains in-frame clones only, with some absent. V and J calls and clone size are as listed in that table; D and trimming were resolved from the DNA. This sample has over 2 million clones; just under 95% occur once, and the top ten carry about 1.1%.

Sample: naive CD8+ T cells sorted from blood. The chain links TRBV4-1 to TRBJ2-7; tentatively, D is TRBD1 (5 bases). This receptor was obtained from a man aged 18 to 29 in good health. CDR3 sequence (DNA): TGCGCCAGCAGCCCCAGGGCGGAGCCCTACGAGCAGTACTTC. Translation: CASSPRAEPYEQYF.